The following is a TCR beta chain sequence with its context. The antigen is undetermined. This specimen comes from a study of cytomegalovirus exposure and HLA in healthy donors. Study information: When 398 donors were genotyped, about 80% of them were found to fall in the Caucasian-associated ancestry cluster.

The PCR ran on 60 Vbeta and 13 Jbeta primers. Method: immunoSEQ multiplex PCR; TCRdb's copy keeps in-frame clones and lacks some. The table has fewer than 120,000 clones, under 85% seen once. Overall study results and limits: According to reports, the classifier identified cytomegalovirus status with high specificity and sensitivity. It was approximately 170 TCR beta chains that were listed as cytomegalovirus-associated.

J gave up 3 bases and V 4 bases, and 5 bases lay outside the gene matches. The CDR3 runs 15 residues. The germline CDR1 and CDR2 sequences are SGHTA and FQGTGA. The sequenced sample consisted of PBMCs. The rearrangement uses TRBV7-3 and TRBJ2-1; 8 nucleotides match TRBD2. This receptor was obtained from a man younger than 45 in good health and CMV-seropositive. The CDR3 sequence is CASSSSGLYYNEQFF. In DNA, the CDR3 is TGTGCCAGCAGCTCTAGCGGGTTATACTACAATGAGCAGTTCTTC.